These 23 T cell receptor beta chains were sequenced from one sample in a study of blood T cells in healthy people across ages. The use of a sample-barcoded 5' primer and a J-beta primer mix characterized a second PCR of about 7 to 12 cycles. TCRdb re-derived calls from the 5' RACE reads in MiXCR, one entry per CDR3 protein. The sample records about 640,000 distinct CDR3 sequences, around three fifths being singletons. Sequencing used blood. The source of these receptors is a man between 60 and 75 years old in good health.

This clonotype was counted only a few times. The rearrangement uses TRBV5-1 and TRBJ2-5; D unresolved. Germline V gene sequence: CDR1 SGHRS, CDR2 YFSETQ. The CDR3 has 14 amino acids. V was trimmed by 0 bases and J by 4 bases, leaving 10 bases between them. The DNA for the CDR3 is TGCGCCAGCAGCTTGGGTCAGTCTCCAGAGACCCAGTACTTC. Protein: CASSLGQSPETQYF.

This clonotype showed up just a few times. This chain uses TRBV5-1 with TRBJ2-5; 9 bases map to TRBD1. V lost 3 bases to trimming and J lost 3 bases; unmatched junction nucleotides: 0. Germline V gives CDR1 SGHRS, CDR2 YFSETQ. The CDR3 sequence is 13 residues long. The CDR3 sequence is CASSWDREETQYF. As DNA, the CDR3 is TGCGCCAGCAGCTGGGACAGGGAAGAGACCCAGTACTTC. Variable domain in full (rest from reference TRBV5-1 and TRBJ2-5): KAGVTQTPRYLIKTRGQQVTLSCSPISGHRSVSWYQQTPGQGLQFLFEYFSETQRNKGNFPGRFSGRQFSNSRSEMNVSTLELGDSALYLCASSWDREETQYFGPGTRLLVL.

V usage is TRBV10-3 and J usage is TRBJ2-1; 11 nucleotides align to TRBD2. The CDR3 totals 16 residues. The ends lost 6 bases at V and 2 bases at J; junction bases unmatched: 6. CDR1 is ENHRY, CDR2 SYGVKD, per germline. The CDR3 DNA reads as TGTGCCATCAGCGAAAAGACTAGCGGGGCCTACAATGAGCAGTTCTTC. It encodes CAISEKTSGAYNEQFF.

The V and J genes are TRBV5-1 and TRBJ2-1; 10 nucleotides line up with TRBD2. The germline gives CDR1 SGHRS, CDR2 YFSETQ. The CDR3 is 16 residues long. Trimming cost V 0 bases and J 10 bases; bases outside gene matches: 10. The CDR3 region has the DNA TGCGCCAGCAGCTTGGCCAGGAGCGGGGGGGCCTCCGAGCAGTTCTTC. Translation gives CASSLARSGGASEQFF.

This chain links TRBV6-5 with TRBJ2-3; 10 bases match TRBD1. J gave up 6 bases and V 6 bases, and 3 bases lay outside the gene matches. Germline-derived CDR1 and CDR2 are MNHEY and SVGAGI. The CDR3 loop spans 13 amino acids. Here the CDR3 DNA reads TGTGCCAGCAGCTCGGACAGGGGGGATACGCAGTATTTT. Protein product: CASSSDRGDTQYF.

This clonotype was found many times. The chain has TRBV29-1 and TRBJ2-7; D ambiguous. The V end lost 7 bases, the J end lost 5 bases, and 12 bases lay between the germline ends. This CDR3 region has 11 residues. The germline gives CDR1 SQVTM, CDR2 ANQGSEA. The CDR3 bases are TGCAGCGCAGGAAGAGGCGACGAGCAGTACTTC. As protein: CSAGRGDEQYF.

This clonotype showed up just a few times. The rearrangement joins TRBV5-1 to TRBJ1-2, with D possibly matching TRBD1 (6 bases). Trimming removed 4 bases at V and 9 bases at J, with 16 bases between. The CDR3 is 13 amino acids. Germline V gene sequence: CDR1 SGHRS, CDR2 YFSETQ. In DNA, the CDR3 is TGCGCCAGCAGCCCGGAGGGGGAGATCAGCTACACCTTC. Its translation: CASSPEGEISYTF. Filled out from reference TRBV5-1 and TRBJ1-2, the complete variable domain reads KAGVTQTPRYLIKTRGQQVTLSCSPISGHRSVSWYQQTPGQGLQFLFEYFSETQRNKGNFPGRFSGRQFSNSRSEMNVSTLELGDSALYLCASSPEGEISYTFGSGTRLTVV.

The gene calls are TRBV7-9 and TRBJ2-7; D is perhaps TRBD1 or TRBD2 (5 bases each). Trimming stripped 4 bases from V and 3 bases from J, with 10 bases between. CDR1 and CDR2 from the germline V gene are SEHNR and FQNEAQ (reference sequence). This CDR3 region has 13 residues. As DNA, the CDR3 is TGTGCCAGCAGCTGGGACCAGAACTACGAGCAGTACTTC. Translated: CASSWDQNYEQYF. Supplemented by reference TRBV7-9 and TRBJ2-7, the full variable domain reads DTGVSQNPRHKITKRGQNVTFRCDPISEHNRLYWYRQTLGQGPEFLTYFQNEAQLEKSRLLSDRFSAERPKGSFSTLEIQRTEQGDSAMYLCASSWDQNYEQYFGPGTRLTVT.

The J gene is TRBJ2-7, the V gene TRBV7-6; 7 bases agree with TRBD2. The DNA end favors TRBJ2-5, so the J call may be wrong. CDR3 length equals 15 residues. Germline V lookup: CDR1 SGHVS, CDR2 FNYEAQ. DNA for the CDR3: TGTGCCAGCAGCTTCCAACGGGGGGAGGGAGAGACCCAGTACTTC. Translation gives CASSFQRGEGETQYF.

This CDR3 is CSASSGTSGGETQYF. In nucleotides, the CDR3 is TGCAGTGCTAGCTCCGGGACTAGCGGGGGGGAGACCCAGTACTTC. This chain uses TRBV20-1 with TRBJ2-5, with 15 bases identical to TRBD2. This CDR3 is 15 amino acids long. Germline CDR1 is DFQATT and CDR2 is SNEGSKA (reference sequence). Trimming cost V 3 bases and J 5 bases; bases outside gene matches: 4.

This chain connects TRBV28 to TRBJ2-5; 9 bases line up with TRBD1. Per the germline V gene, CDR1 is MDHEN and CDR2 is SYDVKM. V lost 2 bases and J lost 0; bases outside the gene matches: 1. The CDR3 has 15 residues. CDR3 DNA sequence: TGTGCCAGCAGTTTAGGGACAGGGCACCAAGAGACCCAGTACTTC. Translation gives CASSLGTGHQETQYF.

The chain joins TRBV5-6 to TRBJ1-5; tentatively, D is TRBD1 (6 bases). The CDR3 extends over 13 amino acids. CDR1 is SGHDT, CDR2 YYEEEE, per germline. The V end lost 4 bases, the J end lost 6 bases, and 11 bases lay between the germline ends. As DNA, the CDR3 is TGTGCCAGCAGCCTGTACAGGGCTCAGCCCCAGCATTTT. This encodes CASSLYRAQPQHF. The full variable domain, in which reference TRBV5-6 and TRBJ1-5 provide the parts outside the CDR3, is DAGVTQSPTHLIKTRGQQVTLRCSPKSGHDTVSWYQQALGQGPQFIFQYYEEEERQRGNFPDRFSGHQFPNYSSELNVNALLLGDSALYLCASSLYRAQPQHFGDGTRLSIL.

The chain has TRBV29-1 and TRBJ2-7; D unresolved. The end of the DNA aligns better with TRBJ2-5, so the J call may be wrong. This CDR3 is built from 11 residues. Looked up from germline, CDR1 is SQVTM and CDR2 is ANQGSEA. The DNA for the CDR3 is TGCAGCGGTGGTTATCGAGAGACCCAGTACTTC. Its protein product is CSGGYRETQYF.

This clonotype was found a few times. The chain uses TRBV20-1 and TRBJ2-3, with D uncertain. Germline V lookup: CDR1 DFQATT, CDR2 SNEGSKA (reference sequence). The CDR3 spans 13 residues. The V end was cut by 3 bases, the J end by 0 bases, with 7 bases between. This CDR3 reads CSARAASTDTQYF. The CDR3, as DNA: TGCAGTGCTAGGGCGGCTAGCACAGATACGCAGTATTTT.

The table lists this clonotype with a count of one. This chain links TRBV5-6 with TRBJ2-1; 9 bases are shared with TRBD2. Germline lookup yields CDR1 SGHDT and CDR2 YYEEEE. The CDR3 spans 16 residues. With 4 bases clipped from V and 4 bases from J, the junction kept 9 bases outside the gene matches. The CDR3 sequence: CASSPQAGGPYNEQFF. In DNA form, the CDR3 reads TGTGCCAGCAGCCCTCAAGCGGGGGGACCGTACAATGAGCAGTTCTTC.

The chain uses TRBV5-1 and TRBJ2-7; D gene ambiguous. The germline V gene encodes CDR1 SGHRS and CDR2 YFSETQ. V was cut by 0 bases and J by 0 bases, with 7 bases left in between. The CDR3 is 14 amino acids. The CDR3 spells CASSLVGNSYEQYF. The DNA for the CDR3 is TGCGCCAGCAGCTTGGTTGGCAACTCCTACGAGCAGTACTTC.

The DNA for the CDR3 is TGTGCCACCAGCCAGACAGATTCACCCCTCCACTTT. This encodes CATSQTDSPLHF. The chain combines TRBV15 with TRBJ1-6; maybe TRBD1 (5 bases). The CDR3 has 12 residues. CDR1 is LNHNV, CDR2 YYDKDF, per germline (reference sequence). Trimming removed 5 bases at V and 8 bases at J, with 7 bases between.

The chain uses TRBV7-9 and TRBJ2-1; the match to TRBD2 covers 7 bases. The V gene's germline CDR1 is SEHNR and CDR2 FQNEAQ (reference sequence). The CDR3 is 15 residues long. V gave up 5 bases and J gave up 6 bases; unmatched junction bases: 10. The DNA for the CDR3 is TGTGCCAGCAGCACCCCGGGGGGAATTGGCAATGAGCAGTTCTTC. Protein: CASSTPGGIGNEQFF. Complete variable domain (other parts from reference TRBV7-9 and TRBJ2-1): DTGVSQNPRHKITKRGQNVTFRCDPISEHNRLYWYRQTLGQGPEFLTYFQNEAQLEKSRLLSDRFSAERPKGSFSTLEIQRTEQGDSAMYLCASSTPGGIGNEQFFGPGTRLTVL.

This sequence joins TRBV7-3 and TRBJ2-4; D is perhaps TRBD2 (6 bases). Trimming took 7 bases from V and 0 from J, leaving 19 bases between them. The CDR3 sequence is 17 residues long. Germline assignment: CDR1 SGHTA and CDR2 FQGTGA. The CDR3 bases are TGTGCCAGCACCCACTTTGGCGGGGTGCTAGCCAAAAACATTCAGTACTTC. Translating it yields CASTHFGGVLAKNIQYF.

The chain has TRBV25-1 and TRBJ1-1, with 9 bases lining up with TRBD1. The CDR3 totals 14 residues. The V and J ends lost 7 bases and 4 bases, in that order; junction bases with no gene match: 7. Germline CDR1 is MGHDK and CDR2 is SYGVNS. CDR3 in amino acids: CASKQTGGGTEAFF. As DNA, the CDR3 is TGTGCCAGCAAACAGACAGGGGGTGGCACTGAAGCTTTCTTT.

This clonotype was picked up one time. The V gene is TRBV6-1, the J gene TRBJ2-4, with D tentatively TRBD1 (5 bases). CDR1 and CDR2 (germline): MNHNS, SASEGT. Between the trimmed V and J ends, which lost 1 base and 11 bases, there was a span of 15 bases. This CDR3 contains 14 residues. In DNA form, the CDR3 reads TGTGCCAGCAGTGAAGGAGCAGGGATGGGCTTTCAGTACTTC. As protein: CASSEGAGMGFQYF.

In DNA form, the CDR3 reads TGTGCCAGCAGCTTAGATCTGCCAAGCACAGATACGCAGTATTTT. It codes for CASSLDLPSTDTQYF. This chain links TRBV7-2 with TRBJ2-3; D gene ambiguous. The CDR3 runs 15 residues. Germline V lookup: CDR1 SGHTA, CDR2 FQGNSA. Deletions cut 1 base from V and 0 bases from J, with 8 bases between.

This chain joins TRBV4-1 and TRBJ1-4; D might be TRBD1 (6 bases). CDR1 and CDR2 from the germline V gene are MGHRA and YSYEKL. The CDR3 extends over 14 amino acids. V shed 3 bases and J shed 7 bases, with 12 bases lying between them. CDR3 DNA: TGCGCCAGCAGCCATCTCGAGGGGGGTGAAAAACTGTTTTTT. Translated: CASSHLEGGEKLFF.